This T cell receptor beta chain emerged from a study of blood T cells in healthy people across ages. Primed by a sample-barcoded 5' primer and a J-beta primer mix, a second PCR proceeded for roughly 6 to 12 cycles. The study obtained at least 2.5 million CDR3-containing paired-end reads from every sample. In TCRdb, the 5' RACE reads were re-called with MiXCR into one record per CDR3 protein. Seen here are about 1,500,000 distinct CDR3 sequences, 28% observed once, and the top ten hold about 7.7%. At least ten counts were recorded for this clonotype. The CDR3 consists of 12 residues. The ends were cut back, 3 bases at V and 8 bases at J, with 10 bases in the middle.

The sequencing sample was made of blood. The clonotype originates from a young woman in good health. The rearrangement uses TRBV12-3 or TRBV12-4 and TRBJ1-2; D gene uncertain. The CDR3 DNA reads as TGTGCCAGCAGTTTGCAGCAGGTGGGCTACACCTTC. It yields the protein CASSLQQVGYTF.